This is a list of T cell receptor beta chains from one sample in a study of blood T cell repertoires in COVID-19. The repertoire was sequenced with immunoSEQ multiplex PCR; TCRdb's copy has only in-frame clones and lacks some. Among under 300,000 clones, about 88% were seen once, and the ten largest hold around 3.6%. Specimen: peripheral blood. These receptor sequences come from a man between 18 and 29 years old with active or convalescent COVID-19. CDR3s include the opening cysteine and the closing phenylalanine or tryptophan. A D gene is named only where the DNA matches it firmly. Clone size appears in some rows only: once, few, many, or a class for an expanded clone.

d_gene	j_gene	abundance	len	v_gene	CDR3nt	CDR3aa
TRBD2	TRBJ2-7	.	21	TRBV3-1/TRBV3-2	TGTGCCAGCATAAAGGGTAGGAGATTTCGTCGGGAGGCTCCCGCCTCCTACGAGCAGTACTTC	CASIKGRRFRREAPASYEQYF
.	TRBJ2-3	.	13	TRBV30	TGTGCCTGGAGTGTCGGTGGTACAGATACGCAGTATTTT	CAWSVGGTDTQYF
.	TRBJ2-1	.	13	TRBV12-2	TGTGCAAGTCGCCCAGGACTAGACAATGAGCAGTTCTTC	CASRPGLDNEQFF
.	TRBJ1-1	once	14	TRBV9	TGTGCCAGCAGCATACAGGGTACGAACACTGAAGCTTTCTTT	CASSIQGTNTEAFF
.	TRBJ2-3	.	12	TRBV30	TGTGCCTGGAGTGTACGTGCAGGGACGCAGTATTTT	CAWSVRAGTQYF
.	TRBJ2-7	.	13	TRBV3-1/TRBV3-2	TGTGCCAGCAGCCCCCTCTCGGGGAACGAGCAGTACTTC	CASSPLSGNEQYF
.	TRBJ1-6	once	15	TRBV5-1	TGCGCCAGCAGCTTGCAGGGAATGGGGAATTCACCCCTCCACTTT	CASSLQGMGNSPLHF
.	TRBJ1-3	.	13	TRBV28	TGTGCCAGCAGTTTTCACTCTGGAAACACCATATATTTT	CASSFHSGNTIYF
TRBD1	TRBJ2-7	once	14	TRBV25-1	TGTGCCAGCAGTGGAAGACAGGGGGCGGTGGAGCAGTACTTC	CASSGRQGAVEQYF
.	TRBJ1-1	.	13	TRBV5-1	TGCGCCAGCAGCCCCAGGGGGAACACTGAAGCTTTCTTT	CASSPRGNTEAFF
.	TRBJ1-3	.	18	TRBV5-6	TGTGCCAGCAGCTTGGGGGGCGACTTCTATTACTCTGGAAACACCATATATTTT	CASSLGGDFYYSGNTIYF
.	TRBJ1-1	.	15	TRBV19	TGTGCCAGTAGTATAGATCCGCGGGTGAACACTGAAGCTTTCTTT	CASSIDPRVNTEAFF
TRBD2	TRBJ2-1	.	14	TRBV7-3	TGTGCCAGTCGAGCGGGAGGTCTCTACAATGAGCAGTTCTTC	CASRAGGLYNEQFF
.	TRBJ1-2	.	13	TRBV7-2	TGTGCCAGCAGCCGCATCGACTTCTATGGCTACACCTTC	CASSRIDFYGYTF
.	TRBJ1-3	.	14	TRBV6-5	TGTGCCAGCAGTTACTCCGCAGGCGGAAACACCATATATTTT	CASSYSAGGNTIYF
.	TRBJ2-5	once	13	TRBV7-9	TGTGCCAGCCTCCATACCACGGAAGAGACCCAGTACTTC	CASLHTTEETQYF
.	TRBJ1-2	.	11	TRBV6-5	TGTGCCAGCATTGGGGCGCGGGGCTACACCTTC	CASIGARGYTF
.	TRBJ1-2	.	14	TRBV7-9	TGTGCCAGCAGCGCCGACAGAGTTAACTATGGCTACACCTTC	CASSADRVNYGYTF
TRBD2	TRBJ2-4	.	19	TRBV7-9	TGTGCCAGCAGCTTATGGGAAGGGACTAGCGGTCTAGCCAAAAACATTCAGTACTTC	CASSLWEGTSGLAKNIQYF
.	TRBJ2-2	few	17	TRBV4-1	TGCGCCAGCAGCCAAGTTGATATGGGCTTCTCAACCGGGGAGCTGTTTTTT	CASSQVDMGFSTGELFF
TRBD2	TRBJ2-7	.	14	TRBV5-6	TGTGCCAGCAGCTGGACTAGTCCTACCTACGAGCAGTACTTC	CASSWTSPTYEQYF
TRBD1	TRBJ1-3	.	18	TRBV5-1	TGCGCCAGCAGCTTGGCCCCGCCGGGACAGCTCTCTGGAAACACCATATATTTT	CASSLAPPGQLSGNTIYF
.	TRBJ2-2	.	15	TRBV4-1	TGCGCCAGCAGCCAAGAGAACAGGGTTCCCGGGGAGCTGTTTTTT	CASSQENRVPGELFF
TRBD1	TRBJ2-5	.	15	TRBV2	TGTGCCAGCAGAGAGGGACAGGGGGCTGGAGAGACCCAGTACTTC	CASREGQGAGETQYF
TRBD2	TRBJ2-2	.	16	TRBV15	TGTGCCACCAGCAGAGATCTCAGCGGGGCTTTCGGGGAGCTGTTTTTT	CATSRDLSGAFGELFF
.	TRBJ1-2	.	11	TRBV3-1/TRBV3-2	TGTGCCAGCAGTTCCGGGAATGGCTACACCTTC	CASSSGNGYTF
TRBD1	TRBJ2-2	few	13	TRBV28	TGTGCCAGCAGGGGACAGGTCTCCGGGGAGCTGTTTTTT	CASRGQVSGELFF
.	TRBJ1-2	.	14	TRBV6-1	TGTGCCAGCAGTGAAGGTGCAGGCCCCTATGGCTACACCTTC	CASSEGAGPYGYTF
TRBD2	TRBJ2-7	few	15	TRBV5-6	TGTGCCAGCAGCGGAGCGGGGGTGGATTTTTACGAGCAGTACTTC	CASSGAGVDFYEQYF
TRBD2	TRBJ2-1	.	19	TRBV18	TGTGCCAGCTCACCACTTCTCAGTAGCGGGATTAAATCTTCGGATGAGCAGTTCTTC	CASSPLLSSGIKSSDEQFF
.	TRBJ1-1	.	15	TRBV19	TGTGCCAGTAGTACAGACAGGTCCGGGAACACTGAAGCTTTCTTT	CASSTDRSGNTEAFF
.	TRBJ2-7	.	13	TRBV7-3	TGTGCCAGCAGCCCTTCAGGGGCAGGAGAGCAGTACTTC	CASSPSGAGEQYF
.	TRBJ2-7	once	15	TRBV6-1	TGTGCCAGCAGTGAATCCGCTCTTAGGGGCTACGAGCAGTACTTC	CASSESALRGYEQYF
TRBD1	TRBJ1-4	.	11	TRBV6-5	TGTGCCAGCCGGGACAGGGAAAAACTGTTTTTT	CASRDREKLFF
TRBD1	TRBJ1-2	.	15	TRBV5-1	TGCGCCAGCAGCTCTGGGACAGGGCTTAACTATGGCTACACCTTC	CASSSGTGLNYGYTF
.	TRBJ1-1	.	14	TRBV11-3	TGTGCCAGCAGCTTAGGGCCCCAGGTCACTGAAGCTTTCTTT	CASSLGPQVTEAFF
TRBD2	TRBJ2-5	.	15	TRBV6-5	TGTGCCAGCAGTTATTCGGGGGGGCCCGGGGAGACCCAGTACTTC	CASSYSGGPGETQYF
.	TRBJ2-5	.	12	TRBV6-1	TGTGCCAGCAGTGACCTATGGGAGACCCAGTACTTC	CASSDLWETQYF
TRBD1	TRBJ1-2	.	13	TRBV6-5	TGTGCCAGCAGGGAGACAGGGAGACGGGGCTACACCTTC	CASRETGRRGYTF
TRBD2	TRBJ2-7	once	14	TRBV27	TGTGCCAGCAGTTTTGCGGGAGGGAACTACGAGCAGTACTTC	CASSFAGGNYEQYF
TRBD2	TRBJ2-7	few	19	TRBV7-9	TGTGCCAGCAGCCACACTAGCGGGACACCTCTCGGTCCTCCCTACGAGCAGTACTTC	CASSHTSGTPLGPPYEQYF
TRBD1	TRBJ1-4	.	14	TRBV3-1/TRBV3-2	TGTGCCAGCAGCCGGGACAGGAGATATGAAAAACTGTTTTTT	CASSRDRRYEKLFF
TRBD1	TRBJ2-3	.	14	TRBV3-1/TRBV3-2	TGTGCCAGCAGCCTTACGCAAAGACAGGGGACGCAGTATTTT	CASSLTQRQGTQYF
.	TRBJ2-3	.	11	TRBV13	TGTGCCAGCAGCCGGGGGGATACGCAGTATTTT	CASSRGDTQYF
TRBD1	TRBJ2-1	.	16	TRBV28	TGTGCCAGCAGTTTTTCGGGACAGGGGGCAGTTGATGAGCAGTTCTTC	CASSFSGQGAVDEQFF
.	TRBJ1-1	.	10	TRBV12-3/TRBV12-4	TGTGCCAGTAAGGGGGCTGAAGCTTTCTTT	CASKGAEAFF
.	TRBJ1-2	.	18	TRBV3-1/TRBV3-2	TGTGCCAGCAGCCAAGATAAGGAACAGGTTTTGTCGGGCTATGGCTACACCTTC	CASSQDKEQVLSGYGYTF
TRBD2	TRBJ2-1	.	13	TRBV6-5	TGTGCCAGCAGTCTAGCGGGAGTGGGTGAGCAGTTCTTC	CASSLAGVGEQFF
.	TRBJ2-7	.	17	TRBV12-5	TGTGCTAGTGGTTTATCGGCGGAGCTATCTATTTCCTACGAGCAGTACTTC	CASGLSAELSISYEQYF
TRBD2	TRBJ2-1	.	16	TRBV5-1	TGCGCCAGCAGCCTGACTAGCGGGGGGCCCCACAATGAGCAGTTCTTC	CASSLTSGGPHNEQFF
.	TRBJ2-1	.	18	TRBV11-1	TGTGCCAGCAGCTTAGCGTTCCCCGGCCTAGGCGGCTACAATGAGCAGTTCTTC	CASSLAFPGLGGYNEQFF
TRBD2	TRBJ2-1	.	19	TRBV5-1	TGCGCCAGCAGCTCGCGACCCGCCGGTAACGGACTAGCGGGAGATGAGCAGTTCTTC	CASSSRPAGNGLAGDEQFF
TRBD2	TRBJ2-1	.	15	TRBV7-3	TGTGCCAGCAGCCCACAGACTAGCGGGGTGAATGAGCAGTTCTTC	CASSPQTSGVNEQFF
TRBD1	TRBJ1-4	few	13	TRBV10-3	TGTGCCAGCGCACAGGGGGCGCTTGAAAAACTGTTTTTT	CASAQGALEKLFF
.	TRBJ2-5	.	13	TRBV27	TGTGCCAGCAGTGGGGGCCCCCAAGAGACCCAGTACTTC	CASSGGPQETQYF